This T cell receptor beta chain was identified during a study of T cells in Graves' hyperthyroidism and ophthalmopathy. Amplification of TCR beta CDR3 regions was performed using RNA transcripts as template. The HTBI primer set was used in a first-round RT-PCR of the TCR CDR3. TCRdb reprocessed the multiplex PCR reads via MiXCR and lists one record per CDR3 protein. In the table there are over 500,000 distinct CDR3 sequences, about 15% of which are singletons. This clonotype was recorded at least ten times. Trimming stripped 5 bases from V and 2 bases from J, with 15 bases between. Germline V gene lookup returns CDR1 SGHAT and CDR2 FQNNGV. CDR3 length: 15 residues. A Clinical Activity Score of at least 3, a NOSPECS grade of at least 4 and a duration under 3 months were recorded in the ophthalmopathy patients.

The chain recombines TRBV11-2 with TRBJ2-5; the D is unclear. The TCR was taken from a woman aged 25 to 39 with Graves' ophthalmopathy. Sequencing used blood. The CDR3: CASSLTPPKQETQYF. The CDR3 DNA sequence: TGTGCCAGCAGCCTTACCCCACCGAAACAAGAGACCCAGTACTTC.